Sequencing of this T cell receptor (beta chain) was carried out in a study of early T cells in non-severe SARS-CoV-2 infection. The overall study: Sequencing of bulk RNA from unsorted whole blood was done, without chain pairing.

The CDR3 extends over 13 amino acids. The V end was cut by 3 bases, the J end by 2 bases, with 10 bases between. Germline loops: CDR1 DFQATT, CDR2 SNEGSKA (reference sequence). This clonotype was counted between two and nine times. TCRdb passed the 5' RACE reads through MiXCR, listing each CDR3 protein once. The sample includes tens of thousands of distinct CDR3 sequences, 7% to 10% seen only once; the top ten take 13%. The source was whole blood, collected at baseline. V is TRBV20-1 and J is TRBJ2-5; D gene uncertain. The TCR comes from an adult who was a healthcare worker with PCR-confirmed SARS-CoV-2 infection or an uninfected control (not recorded which). In DNA, the CDR3 is TGCAGTGCTAGGATCCCGACACAAGAGACCCAGTACTTC. It is translated as CSARIPTQETQYF.